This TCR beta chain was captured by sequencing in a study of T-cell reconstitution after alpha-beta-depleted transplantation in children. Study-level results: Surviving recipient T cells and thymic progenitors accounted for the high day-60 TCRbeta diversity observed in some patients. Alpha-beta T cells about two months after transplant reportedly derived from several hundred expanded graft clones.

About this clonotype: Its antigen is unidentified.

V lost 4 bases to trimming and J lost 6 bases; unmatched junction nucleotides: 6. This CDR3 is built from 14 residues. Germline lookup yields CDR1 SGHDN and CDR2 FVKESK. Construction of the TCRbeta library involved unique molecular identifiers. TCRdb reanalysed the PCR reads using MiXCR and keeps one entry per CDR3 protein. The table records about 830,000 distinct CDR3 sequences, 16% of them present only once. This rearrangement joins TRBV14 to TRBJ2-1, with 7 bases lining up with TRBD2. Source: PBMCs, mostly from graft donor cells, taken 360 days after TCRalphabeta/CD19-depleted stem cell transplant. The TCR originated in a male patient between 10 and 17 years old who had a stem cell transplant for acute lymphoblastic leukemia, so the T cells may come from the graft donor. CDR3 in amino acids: CASSRGRSGNEQFF. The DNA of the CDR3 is TGTGCCAGCAGCCGCGGGAGATCGGGCAATGAGCAGTTCTTC.